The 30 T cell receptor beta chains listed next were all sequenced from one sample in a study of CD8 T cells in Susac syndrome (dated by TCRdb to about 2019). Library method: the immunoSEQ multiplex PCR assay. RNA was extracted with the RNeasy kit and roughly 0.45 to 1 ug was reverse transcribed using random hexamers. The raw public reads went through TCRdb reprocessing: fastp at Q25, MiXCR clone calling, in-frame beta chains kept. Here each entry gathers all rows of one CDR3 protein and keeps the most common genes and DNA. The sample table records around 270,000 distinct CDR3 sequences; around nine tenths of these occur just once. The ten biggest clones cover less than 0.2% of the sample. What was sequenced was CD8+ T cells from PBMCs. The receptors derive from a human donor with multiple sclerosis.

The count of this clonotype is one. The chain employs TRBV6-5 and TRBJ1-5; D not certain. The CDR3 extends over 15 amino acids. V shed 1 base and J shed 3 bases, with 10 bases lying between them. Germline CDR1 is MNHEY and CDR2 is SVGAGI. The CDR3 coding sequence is TGTGCCAGCAGTTACTTGGCAGGCAACAATCAGCCCCAGCATTTT. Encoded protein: CASSYLAGNNQPQHF.

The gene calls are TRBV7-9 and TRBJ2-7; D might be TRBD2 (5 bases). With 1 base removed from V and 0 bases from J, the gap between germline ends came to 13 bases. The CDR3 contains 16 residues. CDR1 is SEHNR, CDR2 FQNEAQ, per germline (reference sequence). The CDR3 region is CASSLVGSLYSYEQYF. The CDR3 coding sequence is TGTGCCAGCAGCTTAGTGGGGAGTCTTTACTCCTACGAGCAGTACTTC.

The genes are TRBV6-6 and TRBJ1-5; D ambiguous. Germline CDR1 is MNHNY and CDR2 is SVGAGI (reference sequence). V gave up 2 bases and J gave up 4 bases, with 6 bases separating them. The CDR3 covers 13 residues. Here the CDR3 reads CASSYRANQPQHF. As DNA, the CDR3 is TGTGCCAGCAGTTACAGGGCTAATCAGCCCCAGCATTTT.

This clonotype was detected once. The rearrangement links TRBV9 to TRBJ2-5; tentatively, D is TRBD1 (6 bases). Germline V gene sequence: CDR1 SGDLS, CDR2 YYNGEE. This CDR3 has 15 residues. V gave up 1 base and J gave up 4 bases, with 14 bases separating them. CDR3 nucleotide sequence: TGTGCCAGCAGCGTATTCGTGGGGGCCACAGAGACCCAGTACTTC. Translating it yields CASSVFVGATETQYF.

This CDR3 reads CASSQEGPGQGYEKLFF. The CDR3 DNA reads TGCGCCAGCAGCCAAGAGGGGCCGGGACAGGGGTATGAAAAACTGTTTTTT. This chain links TRBV4-1 with TRBJ1-4; 10 bases line up with TRBD1. The germline CDR1 and CDR2 sequences are MGHRA and YSYEKL. The CDR3 length is 17 residues. V trimming: 0 bases; J trimming: 6 bases; junction bases outside the gene matches: 7.

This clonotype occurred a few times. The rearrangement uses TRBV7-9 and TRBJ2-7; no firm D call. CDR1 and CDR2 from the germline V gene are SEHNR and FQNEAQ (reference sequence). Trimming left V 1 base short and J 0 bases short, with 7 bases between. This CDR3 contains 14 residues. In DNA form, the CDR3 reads TGTGCCAGCAGCTTAGTATCGGACTCCTACGAGCAGTACTTC. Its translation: CASSLVSDSYEQYF.

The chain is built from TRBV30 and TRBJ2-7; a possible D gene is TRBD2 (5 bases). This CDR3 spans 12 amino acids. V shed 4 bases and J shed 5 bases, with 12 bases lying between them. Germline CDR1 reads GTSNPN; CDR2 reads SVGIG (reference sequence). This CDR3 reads CAWTAAGHEQYF. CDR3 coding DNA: TGTGCCTGGACAGCGGCTGGGCACGAGCAGTACTTC.

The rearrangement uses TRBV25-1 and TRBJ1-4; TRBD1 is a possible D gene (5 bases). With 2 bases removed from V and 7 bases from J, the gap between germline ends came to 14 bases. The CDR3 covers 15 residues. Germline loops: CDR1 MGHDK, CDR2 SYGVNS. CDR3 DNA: TGTGCCAGCAGTGAAGGGGCCCTAATTACTGAAAAACTGTTTTTT. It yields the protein CASSEGALITEKLFF.

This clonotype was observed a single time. This CDR3 reads CSARDLTDRDVHGTQYF. Here the CDR3 DNA reads TGCAGTGCTAGAGATTTGACCGACCGAGATGTCCACGGGACCCAGTACTTC. This sequence joins TRBV20-1 and TRBJ2-5, with D hard to call. The V end was cut by 0 bases, the J end by 7 bases, with 24 bases between. This CDR3 spans 17 amino acids. Germline-derived CDR1 and CDR2 are DFQATT and SNEGSKA (reference sequence).

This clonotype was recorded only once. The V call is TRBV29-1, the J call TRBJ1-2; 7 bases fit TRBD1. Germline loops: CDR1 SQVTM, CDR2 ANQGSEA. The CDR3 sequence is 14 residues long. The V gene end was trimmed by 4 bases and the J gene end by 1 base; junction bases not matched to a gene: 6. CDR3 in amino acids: CSVVGDSNNYGYTF. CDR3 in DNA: TGCAGCGTTGTAGGGGACAGCAATAACTATGGCTACACCTTC.

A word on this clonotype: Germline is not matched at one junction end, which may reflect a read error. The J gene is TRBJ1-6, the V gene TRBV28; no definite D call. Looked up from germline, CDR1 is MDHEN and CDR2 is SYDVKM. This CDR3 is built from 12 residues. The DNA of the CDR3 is TGTGCCAGCAGCTTATTCGTTCGGGCCCTCCACTTT. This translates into CASSLFVRALHF.

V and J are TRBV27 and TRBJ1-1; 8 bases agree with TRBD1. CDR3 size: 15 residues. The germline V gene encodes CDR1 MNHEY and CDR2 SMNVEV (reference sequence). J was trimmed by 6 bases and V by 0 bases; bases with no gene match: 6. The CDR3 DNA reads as TGTGCCAGCAGTTTATCCACAGGGGGAACCTCTGAAGCTTTCTTT. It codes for CASSLSTGGTSEAFF.

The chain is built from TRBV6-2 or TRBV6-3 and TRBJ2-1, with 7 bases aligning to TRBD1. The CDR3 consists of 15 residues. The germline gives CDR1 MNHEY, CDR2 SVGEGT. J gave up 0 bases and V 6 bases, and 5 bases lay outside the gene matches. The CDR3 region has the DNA TGTGCCAGCAGAGACGACAGGGTCTCCTACAATGAGCAGTTCTTC. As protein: CASRDDRVSYNEQFF.

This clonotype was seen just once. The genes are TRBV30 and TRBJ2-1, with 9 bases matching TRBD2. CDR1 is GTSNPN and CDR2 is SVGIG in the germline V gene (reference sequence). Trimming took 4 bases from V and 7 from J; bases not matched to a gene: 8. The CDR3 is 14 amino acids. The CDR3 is CAWKPGTSWNEQFF. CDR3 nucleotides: TGTGCCTGGAAGCCCGGGACTAGCTGGAATGAGCAGTTCTTC. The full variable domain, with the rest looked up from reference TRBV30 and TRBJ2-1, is SQTIHQWPATLVQPVGSPLSLECTVEGTSNPNLYWYRQAAGRGLQLLFYSVGIGQISSEVPQNLSASRPQDRQFILSSKKLLLSDSGFYLCAWKPGTSWNEQFFGPGTRLTVL.

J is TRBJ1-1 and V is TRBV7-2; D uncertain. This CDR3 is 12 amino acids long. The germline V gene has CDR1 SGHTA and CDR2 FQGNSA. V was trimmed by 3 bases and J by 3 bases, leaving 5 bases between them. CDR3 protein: CASSFRDTEAFF. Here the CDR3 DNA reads TGTGCCAGCAGCTTTAGGGACACTGAAGCTTTCTTT.

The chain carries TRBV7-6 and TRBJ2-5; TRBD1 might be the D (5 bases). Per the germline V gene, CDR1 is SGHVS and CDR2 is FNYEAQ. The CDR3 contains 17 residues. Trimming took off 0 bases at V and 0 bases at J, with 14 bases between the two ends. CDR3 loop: CASSLAREGVYQETQYF. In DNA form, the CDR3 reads TGTGCCAGCAGCTTAGCCAGGGAAGGTGTGTACCAAGAGACCCAGTACTTC.

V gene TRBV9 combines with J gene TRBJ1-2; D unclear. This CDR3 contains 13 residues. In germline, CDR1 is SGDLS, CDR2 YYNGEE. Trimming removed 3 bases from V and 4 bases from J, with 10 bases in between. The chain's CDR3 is CASSASEAYGYTF. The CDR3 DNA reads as TGTGCCAGCAGCGCTAGCGAAGCCTATGGCTACACCTTC.

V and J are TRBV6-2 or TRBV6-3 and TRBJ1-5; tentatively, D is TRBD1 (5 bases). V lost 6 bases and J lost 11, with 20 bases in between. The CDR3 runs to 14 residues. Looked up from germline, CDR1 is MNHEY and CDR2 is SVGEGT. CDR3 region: CASSPGHPGEAQHF. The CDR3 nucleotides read TGTGCCAGCAGCCCCGGACACCCAGGAGAGGCCCAGCATTTT.

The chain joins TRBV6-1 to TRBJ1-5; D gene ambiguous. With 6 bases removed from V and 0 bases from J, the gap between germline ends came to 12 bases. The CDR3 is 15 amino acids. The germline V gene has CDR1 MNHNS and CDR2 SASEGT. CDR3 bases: TGTGCCAGCAGGGCGACGGCGAATAGCAATCAGCCCCAGCATTTT. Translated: CASRATANSNQPQHF.

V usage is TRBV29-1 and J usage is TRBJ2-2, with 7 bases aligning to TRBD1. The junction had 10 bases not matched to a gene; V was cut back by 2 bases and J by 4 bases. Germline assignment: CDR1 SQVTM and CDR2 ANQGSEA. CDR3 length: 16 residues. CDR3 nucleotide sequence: TGCAGCGTTGAATCAGGCCGACAGGGTGTCACCGGGGAGCTGTTTTTT. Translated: CSVESGRQGVTGELFF.

The CDR3, as DNA: TGTGCCAGCAGCGTAGCCAGGACTAGCGAATACAATGAGCAGTTCTTC. It yields the protein CASSVARTSEYNEQFF. The gene calls are TRBV9 and TRBJ2-1; the match to TRBD2 covers 9 bases. Germline assignment: CDR1 SGDLS and CDR2 YYNGEE. This CDR3 comprises 16 residues. V lost 0 bases, J lost 4 bases, and 5 bases stayed unmatched.

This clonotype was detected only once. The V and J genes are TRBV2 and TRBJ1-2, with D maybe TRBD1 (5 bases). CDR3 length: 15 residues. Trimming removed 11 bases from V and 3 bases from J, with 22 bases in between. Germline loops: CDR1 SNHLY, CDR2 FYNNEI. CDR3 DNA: TGTGCCTCGCTGTACGAGGCCAGGGTGGACTATGGCTACACCTTC. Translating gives CASLYEARVDYGYTF.

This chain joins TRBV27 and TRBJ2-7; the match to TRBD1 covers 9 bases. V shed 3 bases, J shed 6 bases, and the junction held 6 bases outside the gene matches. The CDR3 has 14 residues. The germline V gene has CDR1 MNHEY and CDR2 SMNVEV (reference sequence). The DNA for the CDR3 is TGTGCCAGCAGTTTCGGGACAGGGATTCTCGAGCAGTACTTC. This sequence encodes CASSFGTGILEQYF.

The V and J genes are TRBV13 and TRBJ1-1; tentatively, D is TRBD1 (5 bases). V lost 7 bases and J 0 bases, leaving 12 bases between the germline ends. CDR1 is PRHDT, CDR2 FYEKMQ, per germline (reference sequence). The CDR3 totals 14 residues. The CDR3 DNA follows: TGTGCCAGCATGGGCAGGGTCATGAACACTGAAGCTTTCTTT. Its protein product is CASMGRVMNTEAFF.

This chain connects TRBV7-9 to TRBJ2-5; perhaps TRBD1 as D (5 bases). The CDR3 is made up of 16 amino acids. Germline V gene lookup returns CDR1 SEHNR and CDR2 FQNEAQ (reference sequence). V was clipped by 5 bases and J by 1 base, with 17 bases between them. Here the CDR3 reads CASSLNPTELQETQYF. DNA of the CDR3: TGTGCCAGCAGCCTAAACCCGACAGAACTCCAAGAGACCCAGTACTTC.

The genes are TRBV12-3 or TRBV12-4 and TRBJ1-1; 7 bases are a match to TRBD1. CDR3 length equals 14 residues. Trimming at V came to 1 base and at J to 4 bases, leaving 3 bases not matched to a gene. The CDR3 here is CASSLGAGGTEAFF. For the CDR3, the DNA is TGTGCCAGCAGTTTAGGGGCAGGGGGCACTGAAGCTTTCTTT.

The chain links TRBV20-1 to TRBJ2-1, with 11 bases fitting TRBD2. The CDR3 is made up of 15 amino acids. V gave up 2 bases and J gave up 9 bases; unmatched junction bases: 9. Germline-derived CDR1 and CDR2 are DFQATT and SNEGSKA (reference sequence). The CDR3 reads CSARRGRLAGFEQFF. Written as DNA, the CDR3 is TGCAGTGCTAGAAGGGGGAGACTAGCGGGGTTTGAGCAGTTCTTC.

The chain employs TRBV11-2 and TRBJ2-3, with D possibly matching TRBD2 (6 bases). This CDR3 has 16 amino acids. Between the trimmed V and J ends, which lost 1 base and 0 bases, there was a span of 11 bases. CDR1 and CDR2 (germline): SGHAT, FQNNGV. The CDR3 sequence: CASSLGSGTSTDTQYF. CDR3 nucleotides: TGTGCCAGCAGCTTAGGTTCCGGGACTAGCACAGATACGCAGTATTTT.

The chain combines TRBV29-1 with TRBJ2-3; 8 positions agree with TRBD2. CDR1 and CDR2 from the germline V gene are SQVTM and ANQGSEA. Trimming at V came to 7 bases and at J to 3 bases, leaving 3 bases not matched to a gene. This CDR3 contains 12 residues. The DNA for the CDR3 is TGCAGCGCCCGGGGGGGAACAGATACGCAGTATTTT. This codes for CSARGGTDTQYF.

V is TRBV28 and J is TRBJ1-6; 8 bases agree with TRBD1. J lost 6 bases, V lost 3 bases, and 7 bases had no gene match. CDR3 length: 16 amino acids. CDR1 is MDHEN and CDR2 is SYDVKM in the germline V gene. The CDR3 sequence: CASSLAGGEFNSPLHF. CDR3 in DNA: TGTGCCAGCAGTTTGGCAGGGGGCGAATTTAATTCACCCCTCCACTTT.